The 12 T cell receptor beta chains reported below all come from one sample, sequenced in a study of cytomegalovirus exposure and HLA in healthy donors. The PCR employed 60 Vbeta primers together with 13 Jbeta primers. The method was immunoSEQ multiplex PCR; TCRdb's version includes in-frame clones alone and lacks a portion of them. The table shows more than 80,000 clones, with roughly 82% occurring only once. Material for sequencing was PBMCs. Every receptor here comes from a woman aged 45-65 years in good health and CMV-seropositive.

The chain couples TRBV5-4 to TRBJ1-1, with D possibly matching TRBD1 (5 bases). Trimming removed 0 bases from V and 0 bases from J, with 15 bases in between. This CDR3 has 17 residues. The germline CDR1 and CDR2 sequences are SGHNT and YYREEE (reference sequence). Written as DNA, the CDR3 is TGTGCCAGCAGCTTGGATCCACTGGGGCAGCTGAACACTGAAGCTTTCTTT. Translation gives CASSLDPLGQLNTEAFF.

The rearrangement uses TRBV9 and TRBJ1-2, with a possible D match to TRBD1 (6 bases). The CDR3 sequence is 14 residues long. The germline gives CDR1 SGDLS, CDR2 YYNGEE. Deletions cut 4 bases from V and 4 bases from J, with 14 bases between. DNA of the CDR3: TGTGCCAGCAGCCCAGGGGTTCAGCCCTATGGCTACACCTTC. Encoded protein: CASSPGVQPYGYTF.

This clone was seen a few times. The V gene is TRBV7-9, the J gene TRBJ1-6; the D is unclear. Germline V gene lookup returns CDR1 SEHNR and CDR2 FQNEAQ (reference sequence). The CDR3 length is 12 residues. The germline V and J ends were trimmed by 5 bases and 13 bases, with 12 bases remaining between them. The CDR3 sequence: CASSPSGVPLHF. The CDR3 coding sequence is TGTGCCAGCAGCCCCTCTGGAGTCCCCCTCCACTTT. Filled out from reference TRBV7-9 and TRBJ1-6, the complete variable domain reads DTGVSQNPRHKITKRGQNVTFRCDPISEHNRLYWYRQTLGQGPEFLTYFQNEAQLEKSRLLSDRFSAERPKGSFSTLEIQRTEQGDSAMYLCASSPSGVPLHFGNGTRLTVT.

This chain connects TRBV2 to TRBJ1-1; TRBD1 matches 10 bases. J gave up 1 base and V 6 bases, and 5 bases lay outside the gene matches. This CDR3 region has 15 residues. Germline assignment: CDR1 SNHLY and CDR2 FYNNEI. In DNA, the CDR3 is TGTGCCAGCAGGGTCCGACAGGGGGCGAACACTGAAGCTTTCTTT. Its translation: CASRVRQGANTEAFF.

Only a few counts were recorded for this clone. V usage is TRBV28 and J usage is TRBJ1-6; D is ambiguous. Germline V gene data show CDR1 as MDHEN and CDR2 as SYDVKM. This CDR3 spans 14 amino acids. Trimming left V 6 bases short and J 10 bases short, with 16 bases between. CDR3 residues: CASSPTWGGSPLHF. The CDR3, as DNA: TGTGCCAGCAGCCCTACTTGGGGAGGATCACCCCTCCACTTT.

The rearrangement links TRBV28 to TRBJ1-6, with D possibly matching TRBD1 (5 bases). The CDR3 contains 17 residues. Trimming shortened V by 5 bases and J by 10 bases, and 24 bases separated the two germline ends. CDR1 MDHEN and CDR2 SYDVKM come from the germline V gene. The CDR3 DNA reads as TGTGCCAGCAGTCTCGAGCGTGGTGCCGCACAGGCCTCACCCCTCCACTTT. Its translation: CASSLERGAAQASPLHF.

V usage is TRBV28 and J usage is TRBJ1-1; 7 bases are a match to TRBD1. CDR1 and CDR2 (germline): MDHEN, SYDVKM. V was clipped by 7 bases and J by 0 bases; unmatched bases: 5. The CDR3 extends over 14 amino acids. The CDR3: CASTDTGVNTEAFF. The CDR3 bases are TGTGCCAGCACCGATACAGGGGTGAACACTGAAGCTTTCTTT.

This chain uses TRBV5-4 with TRBJ1-1, with 7 bases matching TRBD1. This CDR3 contains 16 residues. Germline values: CDR1 SGHNT, CDR2 YYREEE (reference sequence). With 2 bases clipped from V and 0 bases from J, the junction kept 7 bases outside the gene matches. The CDR3 nucleotides are TGTGCCAGCAGCTTCCCCCGGACAGGCCTGAACACTGAAGCTTTCTTT. Its translation is CASSFPRTGLNTEAFF.

The chain has TRBV28 and TRBJ2-7; 11 bases line up with TRBD1. After removal of 7 bases from V and 6 bases from J, the junction contained 17 bases not matched to a gene. Per the germline V gene, CDR1 is MDHEN and CDR2 is SYDVKM. The CDR3 is 17 amino acids. The CDR3 region is CASTTTGQGDLLGEQYF. The CDR3 region has the DNA TGTGCCAGCACTACCACGGGACAGGGGGACCTCCTAGGCGAGCAGTACTTC.

This clone was seen a few times. The chain uses TRBV7-9 and TRBJ1-4; 7 bases agree with TRBD1. Trimming cost V 2 bases and J 3 bases; bases outside gene matches: 3. The CDR3 runs to 15 residues. Germline loops: CDR1 SEHNR, CDR2 FQNEAQ (reference sequence). CDR3 bases: TGTGCCAGCAGCTTAAACAGGGGAGCTAATGAAAAACTGTTTTTT. The encoded protein is CASSLNRGANEKLFF.

CDR3 sequence: CASSRTGGFDQPQHF. As DNA, the CDR3 is TGTGCCAGCAGCCGGACAGGGGGCTTCGATCAGCCCCAGCATTTT. The chain carries TRBV9 and TRBJ1-5; 11 bases fit TRBD1. Germline CDR1 is SGDLS and CDR2 is YYNGEE. The CDR3 totals 15 residues. Trimming took 4 bases from V and 5 from J; bases not matched to a gene: 5.

This clone turned up a few times. The V gene is TRBV7-9, the J gene TRBJ2-7; D is ambiguous. The CDR3 sequence is 12 residues long. The V gene lost 1 base and the J gene lost 12 bases, with 13 bases spanning the gap. Germline assignment: CDR1 SEHNR and CDR2 FQNEAQ (reference sequence). The CDR3 sequence is CASSLETATPYF. Here the CDR3 DNA reads TGTGCCAGCAGCTTAGAAACAGCCACACCGTACTTC.